A single sample gave rise to the 6 T cell receptor beta chains below, sequenced in a study of Graves' ophthalmopathy and Graves' hyperthyroidism. TCR beta CDR3 regions were amplified from RNA transcripts. The workflow started with a first-round RT-PCR run with HTBI primers and then moved on to a second-round multiplex PCR. TCRdb processed the multiplex PCR reads anew with MiXCR; each CDR3 protein has one entry. Seen here are 500,000 to 800,000 distinct CDR3 sequences, more than 40% observed once, and the top ten hold 2.5% to 3.5%. The sequenced sample was peripheral blood. The source of these receptors is an adult man with Graves' ophthalmopathy.

V gene TRBV4-1 combines with J gene TRBJ1-6, with D uncertain. The CDR3 consists of 13 residues. V was pared by 3 bases and J by 9 bases, with 9 bases between. Germline loops: CDR1 MGHRA, CDR2 YSYEKL. CDR3 in amino acids: CASSHKDSSPLHF. For the CDR3, the DNA is TGCGCCAGCAGCCATAAAGATTCTTCACCCCTCCACTTT.

DNA for the CDR3: TGTGCCAGCACACCGGGACAGGGGGGGGAGGCCCAGTACTTC. Protein product: CASTPGQGGEAQYF. The chain recombines TRBV2 with TRBJ2-5, with 11 nucleotides matching TRBD1. The CDR3 length is 14 residues. V lost 7 bases to trimming and J lost 9 bases; unmatched junction nucleotides: 10. Germline-derived CDR1 and CDR2 are SNHLY and FYNNEI.

This clonotype was counted a single time. The V call is TRBV10-3, the J call TRBJ2-2; D remains unclear. V was pared by 8 bases and J by 4 bases, with 8 bases between. The length of the CDR3 is 12 residues. In germline, CDR1 is ENHRY, CDR2 SYGVKD. DNA of the CDR3: TGTGCCATCGAGGAGAGCACCGGGGAGCTGTTTTTT. Its translation is CAIEESTGELFF.

V gene TRBV11-1 combines with J gene TRBJ1-3; possible D gene TRBD1, 5 bases. CDR1 SGHAT and CDR2 FQDESV come from the germline V gene (reference sequence). V was clipped by 7 bases and J by 3 bases, with 16 bases between them. This CDR3 region has 15 residues. This CDR3 is CASTSRGEGGNTIYF. In DNA form, the CDR3 reads TGTGCCAGCACTTCGCGGGGCGAGGGTGGAAACACCATATATTTT.

This clonotype has at least ten counts. CDR3 region: CASSPVPGQPQHF. DNA of the CDR3: TGTGCCAGCAGCCCCGTCCCAGGTCAGCCCCAGCATTTT. The J gene is TRBJ1-5, the V gene TRBV7-3; D unresolved. V lost 5 bases and J 6 bases, leaving 11 bases between the germline ends. Germline CDR1 SGHTA, CDR2 FQGTGA. CDR3 size: 13 residues.

This clonotype was counted between two and nine times. The chain is built from TRBV7-9 and TRBJ2-3; 9 bases are a match to TRBD1. The germline V gene has CDR1 SEHNR and CDR2 FQNEAQ (reference sequence). The CDR3 is 12 residues long. V was pared by 4 bases and J by 11 bases, with 4 bases of the junction left unmatched. The CDR3 DNA reads as TGTGCCAGCAGCTGGGGACAGGGAGGGCAGTATTTT. Translated: CASSWGQGGQYF.